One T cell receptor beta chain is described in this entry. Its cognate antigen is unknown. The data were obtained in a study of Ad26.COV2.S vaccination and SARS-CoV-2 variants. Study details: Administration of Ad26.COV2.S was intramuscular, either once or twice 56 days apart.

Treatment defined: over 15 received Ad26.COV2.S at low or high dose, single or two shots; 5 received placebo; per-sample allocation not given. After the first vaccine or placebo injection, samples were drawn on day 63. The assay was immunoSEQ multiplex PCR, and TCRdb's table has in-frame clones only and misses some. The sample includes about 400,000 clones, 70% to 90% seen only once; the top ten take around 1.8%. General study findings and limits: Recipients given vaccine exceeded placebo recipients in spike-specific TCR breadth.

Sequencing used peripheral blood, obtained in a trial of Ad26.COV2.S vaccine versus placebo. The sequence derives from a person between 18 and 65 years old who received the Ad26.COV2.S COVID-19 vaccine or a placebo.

The CDR3 DNA sequence: TGTGCCAGCAGCCCAGCAGTCGGGGAGCTGTTTTTT. Translation gives CASSPAVGELFF. This chain links TRBV5-4 with TRBJ2-2; no definite D call. The CDR3 extends over 12 amino acids. The ends were cut back, 4 bases at V and 7 bases at J, with 8 bases in the middle. Per germline, CDR1 SGHNT and CDR2 YYREEE (reference sequence).